Sequencing of this TCR beta chain was carried out in a study of T cell changes during pregnancy in multiple sclerosis. Sequenced by immunoSEQ multiplex PCR; TCRdb stores in-frame clones only, minus some. The table includes about 39,000 clones, more than 70% detected once. CDR3 size: 15 residues. Germline assignment: CDR1 SGDLS and CDR2 YYNGEE. Trimming took off 0 bases at V and 0 bases at J, with 7 bases between the two ends. The J gene is TRBJ1-3, the V gene TRBV9; D not certain. The receptor's source is a female donor with multiple sclerosis, enrolled in a pregnancy study. The sample consisted of CD8+ T cells from peripheral blood mononuclear cells, taken in the first trimester of pregnancy. The CDR3, as DNA: TGTGCCAGCAGCGTAGACGGGTTCTCTGGAAACACCATATATTTT. This sequence encodes CASSVDGFSGNTIYF.